Below, 27 T cell receptor beta chains from the same sample are listed, as sequenced in a study of T-cell reconstitution after alpha-beta-depleted transplantation in children. The TCRbeta library was prepared with unique molecular identifiers. In TCRdb, the PCR reads were re-called with MiXCR into one record per CDR3 protein. The top ten hold about 41% of the sample, which has more than 200,000 distinct CDR3 sequences, around a sixth seen once. The specimen comprised PBMCs, mostly from graft donor cells, sampled 360 days after TCRalphabeta/CD19-depleted stem cell transplant. These receptors were collected from a male patient between 2 and 9 years old who had a stem cell transplant for acute lymphoblastic leukemia, so the T cells may come from the graft donor.

In nucleotides, the CDR3 is TGCGCCAGCAGCTTGTCGGACAGGGTGAATGGCTACACCTTC. Its protein product is CASSLSDRVNGYTF. The V call is TRBV5-1, the J call TRBJ1-2, with TRBD1 matching over 8 bases. The CDR3 runs 14 residues. Germline loops: CDR1 SGHRS, CDR2 YFSETQ. Trimming at V came to 1 base and at J to 6 bases, leaving 5 bases not matched to a gene.

This clonotype was detected only a few times. The chain uses TRBV28 and TRBJ1-4, with unresolved D. In germline, CDR1 is MDHEN, CDR2 SYDVKM. The CDR3 sequence is 12 residues long. The V and J ends lost 6 bases and 12 bases respectively, with 14 bases between them. Written as DNA, the CDR3 is TGTGCCAGCAGGGCTAACAGTGAGCAACTGTTTTTT. This sequence encodes CASRANSEQLFF.

J is TRBJ2-7 and V is TRBV10-2; D possibly corresponds to TRBD1 (5 bases). Germline V CDR1 and CDR2: WSHSY, SAAADI. The V gene lost 3 bases and the J gene lost 2 bases, with 11 bases spanning the gap. This CDR3 comprises 14 residues. The CDR3 coding sequence is TGCGCCAGCAGTGATAATGGCAGGGCCTACGAGCAGTACTTC. Amino acid sequence: CASSDNGRAYEQYF.

The rearrangement uses TRBV9 and TRBJ2-3; the D call may be TRBD1 or TRBD2 (6 bases each). Germline loops: CDR1 SGDLS, CDR2 YYNGEE. The ends were cut back, 3 bases at V and 5 bases at J, with 10 bases in the middle. This CDR3 contains 13 residues. The CDR3 protein is CASSAKGGDTQYF. The CDR3, as DNA: TGTGCCAGCAGCGCGAAGGGGGGAGATACGCAGTATTTT.

This clonotype was detected a few times. The CDR3 is CASSFARVGTEAFF. The DNA for the CDR3 is TGTGCCAGCAGTTTCGCCAGGGTGGGCACTGAAGCTTTCTTT. The V gene is TRBV12-3 or TRBV12-4, the J gene TRBJ1-1; TRBD1 is a possible D gene (5 bases). V lost 3 bases to trimming and J lost 4 bases, with 12 bases between them. This CDR3 is built from 14 residues.

The chain carries TRBV9 and TRBJ2-5; 9 bases line up with TRBD1. CDR3 length equals 15 residues. Per the germline V gene, CDR1 is SGDLS and CDR2 is YYNGEE. The trim removed 4 bases at V and 5 bases at J, leaving 9 bases unmatched. The chain's CDR3 is CASSPTGTGMETQYF. In DNA, the CDR3 is TGTGCCAGCAGCCCTACCGGGACAGGGATGGAGACCCAGTACTTC.

This clonotype was detected a few times. The chain carries TRBV5-1 and TRBJ2-3; D gene ambiguous. CDR1 and CDR2 (germline): SGHRS, YFSETQ. The CDR3 contains 14 residues. Trimming pared 4 bases from V and 5 bases from J, leaving 14 bases between. The CDR3 DNA reads as TGCGCCAGCAGCCCAGCCCTAGAAGGAGATACGCAGTATTTT. The encoded protein is CASSPALEGDTQYF.

V is TRBV10-3 and J is TRBJ2-7, with 7 positions matching TRBD1. The CDR3 totals 12 residues. From germline, CDR1 is ENHRY and CDR2 SYGVKD. V was clipped by 6 bases and J by 6 bases; unmatched bases: 5. The CDR3 DNA sequence: TGTGCCATCAGGTCCGACAGGGCCGAGCAGTACTTC. Protein sequence: CAIRSDRAEQYF.

This clonotype was counted many times. The CDR3, as DNA: TGTGCCAGCAGTCGTAATCAGCAAGCCAAAAACATTCAGTACTTC. It yields the protein CASSRNQQAKNIQYF. V gene TRBV12-3 or TRBV12-4 combines with J gene TRBJ2-4; no clear D. CDR3 size: 15 residues. Trimming shortened V by 5 bases and J by 0 bases, and 11 bases separated the two germline ends.

V and J are TRBV14 and TRBJ2-5, with 8 bases identical to TRBD2. There are 15 residues in the CDR3. CDR1 and CDR2 (germline): SGHDN, FVKESK. V was pared by 4 bases and J by 4 bases, with 8 bases of the junction left unmatched. CDR3 sequence reads: CASSRGTLAGETQYF. The DNA for the CDR3 is TGTGCCAGCAGCCGAGGAACCCTAGCGGGAGAGACCCAGTACTTC.

This clonotype has a handful of counts. The chain employs TRBV5-1 and TRBJ2-7; TRBD1 might be the D (5 bases). The ends were cut back, 8 bases at V and 3 bases at J, with 18 bases in the middle. CDR1 is SGHRS and CDR2 is YFSETQ in the germline V gene. CDR3 length: 14 amino acids. The DNA for the CDR3 is TGCGCCAGTCGTCGGTCCCACAGGCTCTACGAGCAGTACTTC. Amino acids: CASRRSHRLYEQYF.

The chain links TRBV7-8 to TRBJ1-2, with TRBD1 matching 8 bases. Germline assignment: CDR1 SGHVS and CDR2 FQNEAQ. The CDR3 contains 13 residues. The V gene end was trimmed by 5 bases and the J gene end by 7 bases; junction bases not matched to a gene: 6. The CDR3 DNA is TGTGCCAGCAGCGCTAGGACAGGGCTTGGCTACACCTTC. Translation gives CASSARTGLGYTF.

The chain carries TRBV7-8 and TRBJ2-1, with 12 bases lining up with TRBD2. V gave up 6 bases and J gave up 10 bases; unmatched junction bases: 13. This CDR3 spans 16 amino acids. Germline lookup yields CDR1 SGHVS and CDR2 FQNEAQ. Written as DNA, the CDR3 is TGTGCCAGCAGACCTCTAGCGGGAGGGCCCGGCAACGAGCAGTTCTTC. As protein: CASRPLAGGPGNEQFF.

CDR3 residues: CASRSQGNEQFF. In DNA form, the CDR3 reads TGCGCCAGCAGGTCACAGGGGAATGAGCAGTTCTTC. The chain uses TRBV5-1 and TRBJ2-1; 7 bases match TRBD1. The V gene end was trimmed by 5 bases and the J gene end by 7 bases; junction bases not matched to a gene: 3. Germline CDR1 and CDR2: SGHRS and YFSETQ. CDR3 length: 12 residues.

The rearrangement links TRBV12-3 or TRBV12-4 to TRBJ2-1, with D maybe TRBD2 (5 bases). This CDR3 region has 14 residues. V was shortened by 6 bases and J by 5 bases, with 14 bases between the two germline ends. The CDR3 nucleotides are TGTGCCAGCAGACAAGAGAGGGCAGACAATGAGCAGTTCTTC. Its translation is CASRQERADNEQFF.

This clonotype was seen a few times. The chain recombines TRBV29-1 with TRBJ2-1; 9 bases map to TRBD1. V dropped 5 bases and J dropped 6; count of bases not matched to a gene: 29. Germline assignment: CDR1 SQVTM and CDR2 ANQGSEA. The CDR3 is 21 amino acids. The CDR3, as DNA: TGCAGCGTTATCGCCAGACACCGGGACAGGGAAGGGATTGGGGAGGGCAATGAGCAGTTCTTC. This sequence encodes CSVIARHRDREGIGEGNEQFF.

This clonotype was picked up a small number of times. This chain uses TRBV27 with TRBJ1-6; the D gene is possibly TRBD1 (5 bases). Germline V gene sequence: CDR1 MNHEY, CDR2 SMNVEV (reference sequence). This CDR3 contains 17 residues. V lost 0 bases and J lost 9, with 18 bases in between. Here the CDR3 reads CASSLSGSTGQPSPLHF. As DNA, the CDR3 is TGTGCCAGCAGTTTATCGGGGTCTACGGGGCAACCTTCACCCCTCCACTTT.

This clonotype has just a few counts. This rearrangement joins TRBV27 to TRBJ2-2; 8 bases are a match to TRBD1. CDR1 and CDR2 (germline): MNHEY, SMNVEV (reference sequence). CDR3 length: 15 residues. After removal of 2 bases from V and 6 bases from J, the junction contained 5 bases not matched to a gene. As DNA, the CDR3 is TGTGCCAGCAGTTTACGGGGGACAGGAGCCGGGGAGCTGTTTTTT. Protein product: CASSLRGTGAGELFF.

Many counts were recorded for this clonotype. This rearrangement joins TRBV20-1 to TRBJ1-1; unclear D gene. The length of the CDR3 is 13 residues. Per germline, CDR1 DFQATT and CDR2 SNEGSKA (reference sequence). Trimming cost V 6 bases and J 4 bases, with 15 bases left between them. The CDR3 is CSAPGRGGTEAFF. The CDR3 DNA is TGCAGTGCCCCGGGAAGAGGAGGCACTGAAGCTTTCTTT.

This clonotype was seen only a few times. The V gene is TRBV27, the J gene TRBJ2-3; D possibly uses TRBD1 or TRBD2 (5 bases each). The CDR3 is made up of 15 amino acids. Germline V CDR1 and CDR2: MNHEY, SMNVEV (reference sequence). The V end lost 6 bases, the J end lost 6 bases, and 19 bases lay between the germline ends. The CDR3 loop reads CASSLLYQGRDTQYF. CDR3 DNA sequence: TGTGCCAGCAGCCTCTTATACCAGGGACGGGATACGCAGTATTTT.

This clonotype was counted once. The chain uses TRBV25-1 and TRBJ2-3; a possible D gene is TRBD1 (6 bases). The CDR3 totals 14 residues. V lost 3 bases and J lost 6, with 13 bases in between. Germline V CDR1 and CDR2: MGHDK, SYGVNS. The DNA for the CDR3 is TGTGCCAGCAGTGATACCCAGGGGACGGATACGCAGTATTTT. Amino acids: CASSDTQGTDTQYF.

The chain couples TRBV6-2 or TRBV6-3 to TRBJ2-1; D gene ambiguous. CDR1 is MNHEY, CDR2 SVGEGT, per germline. V dropped 0 bases and J dropped 4 bases, with 13 bases sitting between them. CDR3 size: 16 residues. CDR3: CASSYSSTRIYNEQFF. DNA of the CDR3: TGTGCCAGCAGTTACTCATCGACGCGGATTTACAATGAGCAGTTCTTC.

This clonotype occurred a few times. The chain recombines TRBV10-2 with TRBJ2-7; TRBD2 agrees at 8 bases. This CDR3 has 15 amino acids. Losses at the gene ends were 2 bases for V and 5 bases for J; bases not matched to a gene: 8. Germline CDR1 and CDR2: WSHSY and SAAADI. The CDR3 loop is CASSERGGFSDEQYF. The DNA of the CDR3 is TGCGCCAGCAGTGAGCGGGGGGGCTTTTCAGACGAGCAGTACTTC.

CDR3 amino acids: CASSVPQGADNEQFF. The DNA of the CDR3 is TGTGCCAGCAGTGTACCACAGGGGGCTGACAATGAGCAGTTCTTC. This sequence joins TRBV28 and TRBJ2-1; 9 bases agree with TRBD1. Germline-derived CDR1 and CDR2 are MDHEN and SYDVKM. Trimming removed 5 bases from V and 5 bases from J; junction bases left unmatched: 7. The CDR3 is 15 residues long.

J is TRBJ2-1 and V is TRBV29-1; 13 bases map to TRBD2. There are 18 residues in the CDR3. The trim removed 4 bases at V and 5 bases at J, leaving 14 bases unmatched. Germline V gene sequence: CDR1 SQVTM, CDR2 ANQGSEA. CDR3 nucleotide sequence: TGCAGCGTTGTGACCTTCTCGACTAGCGGGGGGACTAACAATGAGCAGTTCTTC. Translating gives CSVVTFSTSGGTNNEQFF.

The chain couples TRBV7-2 to TRBJ1-2, with 7 bases aligning to TRBD1. Losses at the gene ends were 1 base for V and 5 bases for J; bases not matched to a gene: 10. The germline CDR1 and CDR2 sequences are SGHTA and FQGNSA. The CDR3 covers 16 residues. The DNA for the CDR3 is TGTGCCAGCAGCTTAGACCCGGGACAGCCTAGATATGGCTACACCTTC. Its translation is CASSLDPGQPRYGYTF.

This clonotype has only a few counts. V and J are TRBV6-6 and TRBJ1-2; 7 nucleotides match TRBD1. The CDR3 totals 13 residues. Germline V gene sequence: CDR1 MNHNY, CDR2 SVGAGI (reference sequence). The V gene end was trimmed by 5 bases and the J gene end by 3 bases; junction bases not matched to a gene: 3. CDR3 in amino acids: CASSDTGDYGYTF. CDR3 in DNA: TGTGCCAGCAGTGATACAGGGGACTATGGCTACACCTTC.